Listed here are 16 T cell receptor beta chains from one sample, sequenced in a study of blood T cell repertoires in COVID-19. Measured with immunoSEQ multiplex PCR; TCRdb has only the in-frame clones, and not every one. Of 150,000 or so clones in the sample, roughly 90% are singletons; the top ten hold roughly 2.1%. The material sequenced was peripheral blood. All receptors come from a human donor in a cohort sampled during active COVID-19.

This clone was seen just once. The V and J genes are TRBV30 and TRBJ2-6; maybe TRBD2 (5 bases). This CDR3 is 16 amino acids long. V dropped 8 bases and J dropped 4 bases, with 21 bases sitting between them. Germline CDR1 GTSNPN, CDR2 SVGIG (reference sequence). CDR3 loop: CALSGGPLTGANVLTF. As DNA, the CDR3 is TGTGCCCTCAGCGGCGGGCCTCTCACGGGGGCCAACGTCCTGACTTTC.

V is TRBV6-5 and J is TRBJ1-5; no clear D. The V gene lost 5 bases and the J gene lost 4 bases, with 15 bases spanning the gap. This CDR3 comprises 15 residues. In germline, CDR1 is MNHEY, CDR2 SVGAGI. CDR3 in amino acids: CASSSGVAGNQPQHF. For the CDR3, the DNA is TGTGCCAGCAGTAGTGGGGTTGCGGGAAATCAGCCCCAGCATTTT.

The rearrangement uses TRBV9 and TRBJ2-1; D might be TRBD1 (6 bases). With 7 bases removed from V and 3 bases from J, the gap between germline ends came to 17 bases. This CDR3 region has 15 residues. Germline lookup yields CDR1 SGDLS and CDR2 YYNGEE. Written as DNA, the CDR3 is TGTGCCAGCCCGGAGGTACTGGGACACTACAATGAGCAGTTCTTC. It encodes CASPEVLGHYNEQFF.

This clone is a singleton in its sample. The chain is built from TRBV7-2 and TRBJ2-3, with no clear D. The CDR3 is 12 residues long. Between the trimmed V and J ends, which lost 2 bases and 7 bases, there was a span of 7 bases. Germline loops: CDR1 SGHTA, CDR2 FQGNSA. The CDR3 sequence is CASSLKRHTQYF. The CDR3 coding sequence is TGTGCCAGCAGCTTAAAGCGACATACGCAGTATTTT. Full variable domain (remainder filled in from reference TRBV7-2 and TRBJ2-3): GAGVSQSPSNKVTEKGKDVELRCDPISGHTALYWYRQSLGQGLEFLIYFQGNSAPDKSGLPSDRFSAERTGGSVSTLTIQRTQQEDSAVYLCASSLKRHTQYFGPGTRLTVL.

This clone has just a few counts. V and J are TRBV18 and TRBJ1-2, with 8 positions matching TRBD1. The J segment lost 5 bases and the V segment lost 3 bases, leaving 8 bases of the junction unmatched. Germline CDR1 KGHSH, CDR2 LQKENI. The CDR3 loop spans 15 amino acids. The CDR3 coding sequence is TGTGCCAGCTCACCGGTTACCGACAGGGGATATGGCTACACCTTC. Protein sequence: CASSPVTDRGYGYTF.

In nucleotides, the CDR3 is TGCGCCAGCAGCTGGAACAGGGAGAGGGGCACTGAAGCTTTCTTT. Protein: CASSWNRERGTEAFF. The chain joins TRBV5-1 to TRBJ1-1; weak D call: TRBD1 (6 bases). CDR3 length: 15 residues. Germline loops: CDR1 SGHRS, CDR2 YFSETQ. Trimming left V 3 bases short and J 4 bases short, with 16 bases between. Filled out from reference TRBV5-1 and TRBJ1-1, the complete variable domain reads KAGVTQTPRYLIKTRGQQVTLSCSPISGHRSVSWYQQTPGQGLQFLFEYFSETQRNKGNFPGRFSGRQFSNSRSEMNVSTLELGDSALYLCASSWNRERGTEAFFGQGTRLTVV.

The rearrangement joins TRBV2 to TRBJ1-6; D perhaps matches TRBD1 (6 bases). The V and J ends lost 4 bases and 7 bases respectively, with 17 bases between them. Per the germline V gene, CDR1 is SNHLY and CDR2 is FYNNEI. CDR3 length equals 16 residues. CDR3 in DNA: TGTGCCAGCAGTGCAGGGACAAGCCTAATAAATTCACCCCTCCACTTT. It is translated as CASSAGTSLINSPLHF.

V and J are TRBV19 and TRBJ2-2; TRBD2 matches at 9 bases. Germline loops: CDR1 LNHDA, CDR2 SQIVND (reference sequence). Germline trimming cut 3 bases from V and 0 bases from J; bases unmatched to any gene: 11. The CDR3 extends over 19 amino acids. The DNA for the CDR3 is TGTGCCAGTAGTATTAGCCTCTTCGCTAGCGGGGCGAACACCGGGGAGCTGTTTTTT. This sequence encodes CASSISLFASGANTGELFF.

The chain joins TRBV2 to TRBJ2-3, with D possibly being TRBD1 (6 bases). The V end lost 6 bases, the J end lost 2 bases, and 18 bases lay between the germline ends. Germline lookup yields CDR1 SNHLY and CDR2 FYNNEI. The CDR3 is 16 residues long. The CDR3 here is CASSQGPGAYTDTQYF. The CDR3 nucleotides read TGTGCCAGCAGCCAAGGGCCAGGGGCTTACACAGATACGCAGTATTTT.

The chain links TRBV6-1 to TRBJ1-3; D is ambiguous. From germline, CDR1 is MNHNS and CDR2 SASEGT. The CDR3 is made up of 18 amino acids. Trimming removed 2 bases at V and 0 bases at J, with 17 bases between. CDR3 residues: CASSETGFSSGSGNTIYF. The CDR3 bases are TGTGCCAGCAGTGAAACTGGCTTCAGTTCGGGCTCTGGAAACACCATATATTTT.

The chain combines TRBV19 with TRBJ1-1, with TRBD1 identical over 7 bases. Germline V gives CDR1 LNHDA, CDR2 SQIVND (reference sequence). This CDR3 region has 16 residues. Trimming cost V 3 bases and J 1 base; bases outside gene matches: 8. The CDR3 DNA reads TGTGCCAGTAGTATTCCGGGACAGCCAAGGAACACTGAAGCTTTCTTT. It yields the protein CASSIPGQPRNTEAFF.

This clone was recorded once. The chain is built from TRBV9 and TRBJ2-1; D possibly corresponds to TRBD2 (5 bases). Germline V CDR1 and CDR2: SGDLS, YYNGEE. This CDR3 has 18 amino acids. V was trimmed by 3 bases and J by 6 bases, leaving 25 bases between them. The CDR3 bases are TGTGCCAGCAGCGGCACTAGGATGTCTTCGTGGACGGGCAATGAGCAGTTCTTC. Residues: CASSGTRMSSWTGNEQFF.

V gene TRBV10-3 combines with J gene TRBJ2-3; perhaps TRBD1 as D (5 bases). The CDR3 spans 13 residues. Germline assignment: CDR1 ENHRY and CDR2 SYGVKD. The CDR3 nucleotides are TGTGCTCACAGTGGGGCCCCCACAGATACGCAGTATTTT. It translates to CAHSGAPTDTQYF.

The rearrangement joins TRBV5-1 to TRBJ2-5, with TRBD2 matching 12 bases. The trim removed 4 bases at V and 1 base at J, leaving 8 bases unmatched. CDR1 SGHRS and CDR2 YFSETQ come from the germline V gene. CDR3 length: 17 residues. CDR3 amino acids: CASSPLLTSGGQETQYF. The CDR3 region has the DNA TGCGCCAGCAGCCCGCTGTTGACTAGCGGGGGCCAAGAGACCCAGTACTTC.

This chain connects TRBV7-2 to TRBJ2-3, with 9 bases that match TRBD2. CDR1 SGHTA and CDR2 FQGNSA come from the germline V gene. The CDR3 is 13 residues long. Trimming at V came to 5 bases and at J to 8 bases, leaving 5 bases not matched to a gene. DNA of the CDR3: TGTGCCAGCAGCGCTAGCGGGGAGGGTACGCAGTATTTT. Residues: CASSASGEGTQYF.

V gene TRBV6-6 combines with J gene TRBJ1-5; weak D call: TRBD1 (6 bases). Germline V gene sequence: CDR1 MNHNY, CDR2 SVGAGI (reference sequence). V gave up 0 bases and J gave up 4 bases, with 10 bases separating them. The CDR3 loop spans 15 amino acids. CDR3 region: CASSYSGQPNQPQHF. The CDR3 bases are TGTGCCAGCAGTTACTCCGGACAGCCGAATCAGCCCCAGCATTTT.